Listed here are 10 T cell receptor beta chains from one sample, sequenced in a study of blood T cell repertoires in COVID-19. Clones were sequenced by immunoSEQ multiplex PCR, and TCRdb holds only the in-frame ones, with some missing. The sample includes under 300,000 clones, 88% seen only once; the top ten take approximately 1%. Sequences were obtained from PBMCs or T cells enriched from blood (not recorded which). The receptors come from a woman aged 25-40 years who had recovered from COVID-19.

The chain joins TRBV28 to TRBJ1-6; D is uncertain. Germline CDR1 is MDHEN and CDR2 is SYDVKM. V dropped 6 bases and J dropped 6 bases, with 18 bases sitting between them. The CDR3 is 16 residues long. The CDR3 region is CASRLSVEVSNSPLHF. The DNA for the CDR3 is TGTGCCAGCAGACTCAGCGTCGAAGTGTCTAATTCACCCCTCCACTTT.

This clone was counted only a few times. The genes are TRBV27 and TRBJ1-2; a weak D match, TRBD1 (6 bases). Trimming took 2 bases from V and 8 from J, leaving 12 bases between them. The CDR3 contains 13 residues. Per germline, CDR1 MNHEY and CDR2 SMNVEV (reference sequence). DNA of the CDR3: TGTGCCAGCAGTTTAGCAGGGGTACACGGCTACACCTTC. As protein: CASSLAGVHGYTF.

The chain recombines TRBV5-4 with TRBJ2-1; 10 nucleotides align to TRBD2. The CDR3 runs to 15 residues. J lost 9 bases, V lost 0 bases, and 6 bases had no gene match. Germline loops: CDR1 SGHNT, CDR2 YYREEE (reference sequence). The CDR3 sequence: CASSLVAGGFAEQFF. CDR3 nucleotides: TGTGCCAGCAGCTTGGTAGCGGGGGGATTCGCTGAGCAGTTCTTC.

This clone has a handful of counts. This rearrangement joins TRBV6-2 or TRBV6-3 to TRBJ1-1; 8 nucleotides agree with TRBD1. Germline trimming cut 5 bases from V and 1 base from J; bases unmatched to any gene: 6. Germline CDR1 and CDR2: MNHEY and SVGEGT. This CDR3 has 15 amino acids. The CDR3, as DNA: TGTGCCAGCAGTGAGGACAGGGTGACGAACACTGAAGCTTTCTTT. This codes for CASSEDRVTNTEAFF.

The chain combines TRBV28 with TRBJ1-1, with TRBD1 matching 7 bases. The V and J ends lost 4 bases and 10 bases, in that order; junction bases with no gene match: 12. The CDR3 is 14 amino acids. The germline CDR1 and CDR2 sequences are MDHEN and SYDVKM. The CDR3 DNA reads TGTGCCAGCAGTTCCCCCGACAGGGTTCGTGGAGCTTTCTTT. Protein sequence: CASSSPDRVRGAFF.

The chain combines TRBV25-1 with TRBJ1-4; 7 bases line up with TRBD1. The length of the CDR3 is 15 residues. The germline V gene encodes CDR1 MGHDK and CDR2 SYGVNS. Germline trimming cut 4 bases from V and 10 bases from J; bases unmatched to any gene: 12. The CDR3: CASSATGTILGKLFF. The CDR3 bases are TGTGCCAGCAGTGCGACAGGGACAATTTTAGGAAAACTGTTTTTT.

The CDR3 is CASSTGTYSSGANVLTF. CDR3 nucleotide sequence: TGTGCCAGCAGTACCGGGACATACTCCTCTGGGGCCAACGTCCTGACTTTC. The V and J genes are TRBV27 and TRBJ2-6; D perhaps matches TRBD1 (6 bases). Germline CDR1 MNHEY, CDR2 SMNVEV (reference sequence). Trimming pared 5 bases from V and 0 bases from J, leaving 14 bases between. The CDR3 runs to 17 residues. Full variable domain (outside the CDR3, taken from reference TRBV27 and TRBJ2-6): EAQVTQNPRYLITVTGKKLTVTCSQNMNHEYMSWYRQDPGLGLRQIYYSMNVEVTDKGDVPEGYKVSRKEKRNFPLILESPSPNQTSLYFCASSTGTYSSGANVLTFGAGSRLTVL.

The chain employs TRBV2 and TRBJ1-1; no definite D call. The germline gives CDR1 SNHLY, CDR2 FYNNEI. The V gene lost 3 bases and the J gene lost 1 base, with 9 bases spanning the gap. This CDR3 region has 14 residues. CDR3 bases: TGTGCCAGCAGTGAGCAACTTGGGAACACTGAAGCTTTCTTT. Its translation: CASSEQLGNTEAFF.

The chain has TRBV7-2 and TRBJ1-6; 10 bases agree with TRBD1. Germline CDR1 is SGHTA and CDR2 is FQGNSA. The CDR3 consists of 15 residues. V shed 3 bases, J shed 10 bases, and the junction held 6 bases outside the gene matches. The chain's CDR3 is CASSLGDRGRSPLHF. Written as DNA, the CDR3 is TGTGCCAGCAGCTTGGGGGACAGGGGTAGGTCACCCCTCCACTTT.

This chain connects TRBV27 to TRBJ2-5; 8 bases fit TRBD2. Germline V gene data show CDR1 as MNHEY and CDR2 as SMNVEV (reference sequence). J gave up 6 bases and V 5 bases, and 11 bases lay outside the gene matches. The CDR3 is 15 residues long. The CDR3 region is CASSPWGLAGKTQYF. In nucleotides, the CDR3 is TGTGCCAGCAGTCCCTGGGGCTTAGCGGGGAAGACCCAGTACTTC.